The clone carrying this T cell receptor beta chain showed up many times. One junction end disagrees with the germline gene, perhaps due to a read error. Looked up from germline, CDR1 is MGHRA and CDR2 is YSYEKL. The CDR3 is 15 residues long. TCRdb analysed the 5' RACE reads with MiXCR anew, one entry per CDR3 protein. Of about 58,000 distinct CDR3 sequences in the sample, around 3.6% were seen once. The source of the sample is a study of neurological immune-mediated disorders. Material: PBMCs. The origin of this receptor is a man younger than 45 with multiple sclerosis. The chain joins TRBV4-1 to TRBJ1-6, with 7 bases matching TRBD1. CDR3 DNA sequence: TGCGCCAGCAGCCCCACAGGGGCCGATAATTCACCCCTCAACTTT. Translated, it gives CASSPTGADNSPLNF.